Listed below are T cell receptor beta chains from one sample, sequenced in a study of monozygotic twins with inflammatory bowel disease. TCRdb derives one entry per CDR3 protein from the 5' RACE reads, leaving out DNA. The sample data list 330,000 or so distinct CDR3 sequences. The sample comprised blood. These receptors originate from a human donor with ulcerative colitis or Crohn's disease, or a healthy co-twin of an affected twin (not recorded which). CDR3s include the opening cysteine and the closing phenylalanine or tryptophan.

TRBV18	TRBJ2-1	CASSPNNEQFF
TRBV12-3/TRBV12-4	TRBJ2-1	CASSSPDRDSSNEQFF
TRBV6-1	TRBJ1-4	CASSKQGTREKLFF
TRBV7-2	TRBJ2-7	CASSIERVYEQYF
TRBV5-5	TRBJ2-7	CASSIGRGYEQYF
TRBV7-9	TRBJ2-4	CASILGGGGSKNIQYF
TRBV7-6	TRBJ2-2	CASSYNEAGYGNTGELFF
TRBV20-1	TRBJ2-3	CSARLAGASTQYF
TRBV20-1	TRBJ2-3	CSARDVQGVETQYF
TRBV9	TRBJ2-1	CASSPLRNNEQFF
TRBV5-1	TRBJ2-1	CASSISGRELFHEQFF
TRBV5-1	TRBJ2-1	CASSSDRSSYNEQFF
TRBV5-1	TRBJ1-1	CASSSIGRGTEAFF
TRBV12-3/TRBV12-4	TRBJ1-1	CASSQQGRLTEGAFF
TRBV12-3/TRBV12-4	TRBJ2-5	CASSPKLANQETQYF
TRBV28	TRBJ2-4	CASLGRHKNIQYF
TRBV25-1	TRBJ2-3	CASSDSLVEGTDTQYF
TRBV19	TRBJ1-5	CASTTGLQPQHF
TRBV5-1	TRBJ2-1	CASSLDGLAGEEQFF
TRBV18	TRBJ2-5	CASSGGVQETQYF
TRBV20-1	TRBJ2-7	CSALPPNGDYEQYF
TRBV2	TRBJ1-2	CASSEQDVYGYTF
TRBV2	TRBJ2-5	CASSELLASGRETQYF
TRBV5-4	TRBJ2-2	CASSWLAKTGELFF
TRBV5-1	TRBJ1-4	CASTDRGGIGREKPFF
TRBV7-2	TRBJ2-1	CASSSYQLYTKQFF
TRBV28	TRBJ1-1	CASSLPQGAGTEAFF
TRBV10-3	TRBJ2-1	CAISEWASGRDYNEQFF
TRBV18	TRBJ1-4	CASSPAVRLQGNEKLFF
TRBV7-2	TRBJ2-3	CASSLRLAGQDTQYF
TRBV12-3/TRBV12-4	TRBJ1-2	CASSSNQRNYGYTF
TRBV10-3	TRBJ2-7	CAIRALQSSYEQYF
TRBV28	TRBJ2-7	CASNGGTGDRYEQYF
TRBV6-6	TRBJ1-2	CASNRQGAKGYTF
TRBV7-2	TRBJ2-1	CASSSYMNEQFF
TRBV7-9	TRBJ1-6	CASSLGQGVSPLHF
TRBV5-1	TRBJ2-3	CASSLVGRGTSGGFTDTQYF
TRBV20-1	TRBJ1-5	CSASKGVFSNQPQHF
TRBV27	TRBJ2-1	CASSLWNSGSSYNEQFF
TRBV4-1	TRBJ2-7	CASSQWSGSAEQYF
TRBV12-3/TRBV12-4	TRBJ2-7	CASRESSGTLSTYF
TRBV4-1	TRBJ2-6	CASSRGGLVSGANVLTF
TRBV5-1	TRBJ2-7	CASRKGVSEQYF
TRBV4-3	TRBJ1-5	CASSQGHGSNQPQHF
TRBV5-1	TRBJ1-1	CASSLEPNTEAFF
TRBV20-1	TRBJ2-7	CSARAGAGYEQYF